The rows below give T cell receptor beta chains drawn from one sample of a study of blood T cell repertoires in COVID-19. The method was immunoSEQ multiplex PCR; TCRdb's version includes in-frame clones alone and lacks a portion of them. The sample lists more than 75,000 clones; around 90% were seen once. Sequenced input: peripheral blood. These receptors all come from a man aged 45-60 years with acute or convalescent COVID-19. CDR3s include the opening cysteine and the closing phenylalanine or tryptophan. The D gene is left open where the match is weak. Rows may omit the clone size; those that give it use once, few, many or a size class.

clone_size d_call j_call v_call cdr3_aa cdr3_nt
- - TRBJ2-1 TRBV9 CASSVGGGAYNEQFF TGTGCCAGCAGCGTAGGAGGGGGGGCCTACAATGAGCAGTTCTTC
- - TRBJ2-5 TRBV19 CASSLQGQETQYF TGTGCCAGTAGTCTACAGGGTCAAGAGACCCAGTACTTC
- TRBD2 TRBJ2-2 TRBV6-6 CASSRLAGPTGELFF TGTGCCAGCAGCCGACTAGCGGGCCCGACCGGGGAGCTGTTTTTT
- - TRBJ1-4 TRBV4-3 CASSRGGQREKLFF TGCGCCAGCAGCCGCGGCGGTCAGAGGGAAAAACTGTTTTTT
- - TRBJ1-1 TRBV27 CASSSLSDTEAFF TGTGCCAGCAGCTCTCTATCGGACACTGAAGCTTTCTTT
- - TRBJ2-7 TRBV5-1 CASSLGTGLNSYEQYF TGCGCCAGCAGCTTGGGCACAGGATTAAATTCCTACGAGCAGTACTTC
- - TRBJ1-2 TRBV28 CAAAGNTF TGTGCCGCCGCTGGCAACACCTTC
- TRBD2 TRBJ2-2 TRBV7-2 CASSSRTSGTGELFF TGTGCCAGCAGCTCCCGGACTAGCGGCACCGGGGAGCTGTTTTTT
- TRBD1 TRBJ1-5 TRBV19 CASTQGTGSNQPQHF TGTGCCAGTACCCAGGGGACAGGAAGCAATCAGCCCCAGCATTTT
- TRBD1 TRBJ1-1 TRBV18 CASSGTGGRNTEAFF TGTGCCAGCTCAGGTACAGGGGGTAGGAACACTGAAGCTTTCTTT
- - TRBJ2-6 TRBV5-6 CASSSTGFSGANVLTF TGTGCCAGCAGCTCTACAGGCTTCTCTGGGGCCAACGTCCTGACTTTC
- - TRBJ1-1 TRBV3-1/TRBV3-2 CASSLSHRETNTEAFF TGTGCCAGCAGCCTCAGTCACAGGGAAACGAACACTGAAGCTTTCTTT
- - TRBJ2-3 TRBV9 CASSPTGRGPDTQYF TGTGCCAGCAGCCCCACGGGGAGAGGCCCAGATACGCAGTATTTT
- TRBD2 TRBJ2-7 TRBV7-2 CASSSSGTISEQYF TGTGCCAGCAGCTCTAGCGGGACAATTTCCGAGCAGTACTTC
- - TRBJ1-1 TRBV19 CASSIEGPQMNTEAFF TGTGCCAGTAGTATAGAGGGCCCGCAAATGAACACTGAAGCTTTCTTT
- - TRBJ1-3 TRBV2 CASSARGAAGNTIYF TGTGCCAGCAGTGCTCGGGGGGCGGCAGGAAACACCATATATTTT
once - TRBJ1-1 TRBV4-3 CASSQDREGYTEAFF TGCGCCAGCAGCCAAGACCGAGAGGGATACACTGAAGCTTTCTTT
once - TRBJ2-2 TRBV11-2 CASSVRGELFF TGTGCCAGCAGCGTACGGGGGGAGCTGTTTTTT
- - TRBJ1-4 TRBV5-6 CASSETGVREKLFF TGTGCCAGCAGCGAGACAGGTGTGAGGGAAAAACTGTTTTTT
- - TRBJ1-5 TRBV7-2 CASSLIWGPGQPQHF TGTGCCAGCAGCTTAATTTGGGGGCCGGGGCAGCCCCAGCATTTT
- - TRBJ2-1 TRBV7-2 CASSLGARTYNEQFF TGTGCCAGCAGCTTAGGGGCTCGCACCTACAATGAGCAGTTCTTC
- - TRBJ2-5 TRBV4-2 CASSQGFGMETQYF TGTGCCAGCAGCCAAGGTTTCGGTATGGAGACCCAGTACTTC
- TRBD2 TRBJ2-1 TRBV27 CASRPTLAGGPDEQFF TGTGCCAGCAGGCCTACTTTAGCGGGGGGGCCCGATGAGCAGTTCTTC
- TRBD1 TRBJ2-2 TRBV11-2 CASSLAGGASGELFF TGTGCCAGCAGCTTAGCAGGGGGCGCGTCGGGGGAGCTGTTTTTT
- - TRBJ1-4 TRBV5-8 CASSFQGRLNEKLFF TGTGCCAGCAGCTTCCAGGGGCGCTTGAATGAAAAACTGTTTTTT
once TRBD1 TRBJ1-4 TRBV19 CASSIDPDREKLFF TGTGCCAGTAGTATAGATCCGGACAGGGAAAAACTGTTTTTT
- - TRBJ1-2 TRBV25-1 CASSAPGTVHGYTF TGTGCCAGCAGTGCTCCGGGAACAGTTCATGGCTACACCTTC
- - TRBJ2-3 TRBV18 CASSSLSGSSPDTQYF TGTGCCAGCTCATCCTTGTCGGGATCCTCGCCAGATACGCAGTATTTT
- TRBD2 TRBJ2-5 TRBV5-4 CASSSPGGGSKETQYF TGTGCCAGCAGCTCGCCTGGTGGCGGGAGTAAGGAGACCCAGTACTTC